The source of this T cell receptor beta chain is a study of vaccination effects on CD4 cells after COVID-19. Study at large: Sampling of two convalescent patients took place 16 days and one week prior to vaccination.

TCRdb keeps only in-frame clones here, not all; method: immunoSEQ multiplex PCR. The sample holds some 35,000 clones, around 73% seen once. To note about this clone: Its antigen is not known.

Antigen-specific CD4+ T cells were expanded with viral peptide pools in the ViraFEST assay before sequencing. Culturing for roughly 9 days preceded CD4+ T cell isolation. Between March and December 2020, the person had a SARS-CoV-2 infection that PCR confirmed. Both day 3 and day 7 saw half the medium replaced with IL-2 medium. The source is a human donor who had a prior SARS-CoV-2 infection. Sequenced here: CD4+ T cells from PBMCs cultured with HCoV-NL63 spike peptides, sampled before COVID-19 vaccination.

The CDR3 DNA reads as TGTGCCAGCGGGGGCGCGCTTGGGGGACTAGCGGGAGCGGGGACCGGGGAGCTGTTTTTT. Protein product: CASGGALGGLAGAGTGELFF. The chain recombines TRBV2 with TRBJ2-2; 14 positions agree with TRBD2. V trimming: 8 bases; J trimming: 5 bases; junction bases outside the gene matches: 19. Germline V gene data show CDR1 as SNHLY and CDR2 as FYNNEI. This CDR3 has 20 amino acids.